These T cell receptor beta chains were read from a single sample in a study of T-cell memory formation after mild COVID-19. TCRdb passed the 5' RACE reads through MiXCR, listing each CDR3 protein once. The table includes roughly 620,000 distinct CDR3 sequences, over 15% detected once. Sequencing was carried out using PBMCs or a T cell subset sorted from them (not recorded which). These receptor sequences come from an adult woman who had mild COVID-19 (a few samples of this study predate the infection). Cell type and time point are not known. Each CDR3 is given with its conserved first and last residue. Each record gives: V gene, clone size, J gene, D gene, CDR3 protein, CDR3 DNA. The D gene is left open where the match is weak. The size of a clone is reported for some rows only, either as once, few or many, or as a class for expanded clones.

v_gene: TRBV19
abundance: -
j_gene: TRBJ1-1
d_gene: TRBD1
CDR3aa: CASSMRTGTKAKAEAFF
CDR3nt: TGTGCCAGTAGTATGAGGACAGGCACTAAGGCAAAGGCTGAAGCTTTCTTT

v_gene: TRBV3-1
abundance: -
j_gene: TRBJ2-3
d_gene: -
CDR3aa: CARLGSAGDTQYF
CDR3nt: TGTGCCAGGCTGGGATCAGCCGGCGATACGCAGTATTTT

v_gene: TRBV7-8
abundance: few
j_gene: TRBJ2-1
d_gene: TRBD1
CDR3aa: CASRSWTGNNEQFF
CDR3nt: TGTGCCAGCAGAAGTTGGACAGGGAACAATGAGCAGTTCTTC

v_gene: TRBV9
abundance: -
j_gene: TRBJ2-7
d_gene: TRBD1
CDR3aa: CASSGTTGTGTYEQYF
CDR3nt: TGTGCCAGCAGCGGGACGACCGGGACAGGGACATACGAGCAGTACTTC

v_gene: TRBV9
abundance: -
j_gene: TRBJ2-1
d_gene: -
CDR3aa: CASSVEFGVFNEQFF
CDR3nt: TGTGCCAGCAGCGTAGAATTCGGGGTTTTCAATGAGCAGTTCTTC

v_gene: TRBV11-3
abundance: -
j_gene: TRBJ1-1
d_gene: -
CDR3aa: CASSLYGGGTDAFF
CDR3nt: TGTGCCAGCAGCTTGTATGGGGGGGGAACGGATGCTTTCTTT

v_gene: TRBV24-1
abundance: -
j_gene: TRBJ1-2
d_gene: -
CDR3aa: CATEEGGAF
CDR3nt: TGTGCCACCGAGGAGGGAGGGGCCTTC

v_gene: TRBV9
abundance: few
j_gene: TRBJ2-5
d_gene: TRBD2
CDR3aa: CASSVAPAGARYQETQYF
CDR3nt: TGTGCCAGCAGCGTAGCTCCAGCGGGGGCGCGCTACCAAGAGACCCAGTACTTC

v_gene: TRBV15
abundance: -
j_gene: TRBJ1-1
d_gene: -
CDR3aa: CATSSPAGGTEAFF
CDR3nt: TGTGCCACCAGCAGCCCGGCCGGGGGGACTGAAGCTTTCTTT

v_gene: TRBV5-5
abundance: -
j_gene: TRBJ2-1
d_gene: TRBD1
CDR3aa: CASSLGWDRAYNEQFF
CDR3nt: TGTGCCAGCAGCTTGGGGTGGGACAGGGCGTACAATGAGCAGTTCTTC

v_gene: TRBV29-1
abundance: -
j_gene: TRBJ1-1
d_gene: TRBD1
CDR3aa: CSVSGTVNTEAFF
CDR3nt: TGCAGCGTCTCCGGGACAGTGAACACTGAAGCTTTCTTT

v_gene: TRBV19
abundance: -
j_gene: TRBJ2-5
d_gene: -
CDR3aa: CASSISGAQETQYF
CDR3nt: TGTGCCAGTAGTATTTCAGGGGCCCAAGAGACCCAGTACTTC

v_gene: TRBV5-1
abundance: few
j_gene: TRBJ2-2
d_gene: TRBD2
CDR3aa: CASSPVGSGRYTGELFF
CDR3nt: TGCGCCAGCAGCCCCGTCGGTAGCGGGAGGTACACCGGGGAGCTGTTTTTT

v_gene: TRBV10-3
abundance: -
j_gene: TRBJ1-1
d_gene: TRBD1
CDR3aa: CAIAGTAQGEAFF
CDR3nt: TGTGCCATCGCTGGGACAGCCCAGGGTGAAGCTTTCTTT